The rows below give T cell receptor beta chains drawn from one sample of a study of blood T cell repertoires in COVID-19. Libraries were prepared by immunoSEQ multiplex PCR; TCRdb keeps only in-frame clonotypes and omits some of them. In the table there are about 210,000 clones, roughly 82% of which are singletons. Sequencing used PBMCs or T cells enriched from blood (not recorded which). All receptors come from a man between 35 and 55 years old with acute COVID-19. CDR3s include the opening cysteine and the closing phenylalanine or tryptophan. A D gene is named only where the DNA matches it firmly. Size values are once, few and many counts, or a class for expanded clones, and some rows have none.

-,TRBJ2-7,-,TRBV28,CASSLSRGYEQYF,TGTGCCAGCAGTTTGTCTCGGGGCTACGAGCAGTACTTC
-,TRBJ1-1,-,TRBV7-3,CASSPGHVNTEAFF,TGTGCCAGCAGCCCGGGACATGTGAACACTGAAGCTTTCTTT
-,TRBJ1-3,-,TRBV5-6,CASSPGYSGNTIYF,TGTGCCAGCAGCCCGGGGTACTCTGGAAACACCATATATTTT
-,TRBJ2-1,-,TRBV18,CASSPLTSGFNEQFF,TGTGCCAGCTCACCCCTCACCTCAGGGTTTAATGAGCAGTTCTTC
TRBD1,TRBJ2-3,-,TRBV5-8,CASRKPGQGIDTQYF,TGTGCCAGCAGAAAGCCGGGACAGGGTATAGATACGCAGTATTTT
-,TRBJ1-2,-,TRBV7-8,CASSPGGWGYTF,TGTGCCAGCAGCCCGGGGGGCTGGGGCTACACCTTC
-,TRBJ1-1,-,TRBV13,CASSLVIGVEAFF,TGTGCCAGCAGCTTAGTAATCGGGGTTGAAGCTTTCTTT
-,TRBJ1-4,-,TRBV28,CASSATRLGGREKLFF,TGTGCCAGCAGTGCCACCCGACTCGGGGGGCGTGAAAAACTGTTTTTT
-,TRBJ2-5,-,TRBV6-2/TRBV6-3,CASSYTPMAGTQYF,TGTGCCAGCAGTTACACGCCTATGGCGGGGACCCAGTACTTC
TRBD2,TRBJ2-5,-,TRBV9,CASSVGTSGQGRGETQYF,TGTGCCAGCAGCGTAGGGACTAGCGGGCAAGGACGGGGAGAGACCCAGTACTTC
TRBD1,TRBJ1-1,-,TRBV7-9,CASSFRTTGGNTEAFF,TGTGCCAGCAGCTTTCGTACAACAGGGGGGAACACTGAAGCTTTCTTT
TRBD2,TRBJ2-1,-,TRBV19,CASRERLATPEFF,TGTGCCAGTAGAGAGAGACTAGCGACCCCGGAGTTCTTC
-,TRBJ1-3,-,TRBV6-5,CASSLGFRSGNTIYF,TGTGCCAGCAGTCTAGGATTCCGCTCTGGAAACACCATATATTTT
-,TRBJ2-4,-,TRBV28,CASSTLTGAKNIQYF,TGTGCCAGCAGTACCCTTACAGGGGCCAAAAACATTCAGTACTTC
-,TRBJ2-1,-,TRBV25-1,CASSEGGSSYNEQFF,TGTGCCAGCAGTGAGGGTGGGAGCTCCTACAATGAGCAGTTCTTC
TRBD1,TRBJ2-7,-,TRBV5-4,CASAPDRVGREQYF,TGTGCCAGCGCCCCTGACAGGGTAGGACGCGAGCAGTACTTC
TRBD2,TRBJ2-4,-,TRBV5-1,CASSLAGGLYGNIQYF,TGCGCCAGCAGCTTGGCGGGAGGGCTTTATGGAAACATTCAGTACTTC
-,TRBJ1-5,-,TRBV30,CAWSRFQGDQPQHF,TGTGCCTGGTCACGATTTCAAGGGGATCAGCCCCAGCATTTT
-,TRBJ1-1,-,TRBV5-1,CASSGGGTYTEAFF,TGCGCCAGTTCTGGCGGGGGCACCTACACTGAAGCTTTCTTT
-,TRBJ1-1,-,TRBV28,CASLVVGATEAFF,TGTGCCAGTCTAGTGGTGGGTGCCACTGAAGCTTTCTTT
-,TRBJ2-7,-,TRBV6-5,CASSFPSSEQYF,TGTGCCAGCAGTTTTCCTAGTAGCGAGCAGTACTTC
-,TRBJ1-2,-,TRBV19,CASTPTGTYGYTF,TGTGCCAGTACCCCGACGGGAACCTATGGCTACACCTTC
TRBD2,TRBJ2-3,-,TRBV5-1,CASSSPPGGRELPPDTQYF,TGCGCCAGCAGCTCCCCACCGGGAGGGCGGGAGTTGCCTCCAGATACGCAGTATTTT
-,TRBJ2-1,-,TRBV7-9,CASSPGVGEQFF,TGTGCCAGCAGCCCCGGGGTGGGTGAGCAGTTCTTC
-,TRBJ2-2,few,TRBV7-3,CASSFAGNTGELFF,TGTGCCAGCAGCTTTGCCGGGAACACCGGGGAGCTGTTTTTT
TRBD1,TRBJ2-2,-,TRBV14,CASSPSGTGNTGELFF,TGTGCCAGCAGCCCGTCCGGGACAGGGAACACCGGGGAGCTGTTTTTT
-,TRBJ2-3,-,TRBV19,CASGGSTDTQYF,TGTGCCAGTGGGGGCTCCACAGATACGCAGTATTTT
-,TRBJ2-7,-,TRBV6-5,CASSYLDEQYF,TGTGCCAGCAGTTACCTTGACGAGCAGTACTTC
TRBD1,TRBJ1-1,once,TRBV10-3,CAISSDRRNTEAFF,TGTGCCATCAGTTCGGACAGGAGGAACACTGAAGCTTTCTTT
-,TRBJ2-5,-,TRBV30,CAWGPVVGTQYF,TGTGCCTGGGGCCCCGTAGTCGGGACCCAGTACTTC
-,TRBJ1-2,once,TRBV12-3/TRBV12-4,CASSGQYYGYTF,TGTGCCAGCAGTGGACAGTACTATGGCTACACCTTC
TRBD1,TRBJ2-2,-,TRBV6-2/TRBV6-3,CASSLRDSTGELFF,TGTGCCAGCAGTCTGAGGGACAGCACCGGGGAGCTGTTTTTT
TRBD1,TRBJ2-2,-,TRBV7-2,CASSQNRDRAGELFF,TGTGCCAGCAGCCAGAACCGGGACAGGGCCGGGGAGCTGTTTTTT
-,TRBJ1-3,-,TRBV4-1,CASSQESVPGNTIYF,TGCGCCAGCAGCCAAGAAAGTGTCCCGGGGAACACCATATATTTT
TRBD2,TRBJ2-1,-,TRBV18,CATKREASSWEQFF,TGTGCCACGAAGCGGGAGGCCTCCTCCTGGGAGCAGTTCTTC
TRBD1,TRBJ1-5,-,TRBV19,CASSIGTGGKGNQPQHF,TGTGCCAGTAGTATTGGCACAGGGGGAAAAGGCAATCAGCCCCAGCATTTT
TRBD1,TRBJ1-3,-,TRBV2,CASRETGGGNTIYF,TGTGCCAGCAGGGAGACAGGGGGCGGAAACACCATATATTTT
-,TRBJ1-2,-,TRBV25-1,CASLGALSYGYTF,TGTGCCAGCCTAGGAGCGCTTTCCTATGGCTACACCTTC
-,TRBJ2-3,-,TRBV19,CASRDGGIGDTQYF,TGTGCCAGTAGGGATGGGGGCATCGGAGATACGCAGTATTTT
-,TRBJ2-7,-,TRBV20-1,CSARVLYEQYF,TGCAGTGCTAGAGTACTTTACGAGCAGTACTTC
-,TRBJ1-6,-,TRBV7-3,CASSLMGRGYDSPLHF,TGTGCCAGCAGCTTAATGGGTCGGGGTTATGATTCACCCCTCCACTTT
TRBD2,TRBJ2-1,-,TRBV5-1,CASSLSGTSSYNEQFF,TGCGCCAGCAGCTTGTCGGGGACTAGCAGCTACAATGAGCAGTTCTTC
TRBD2,TRBJ2-7,-,TRBV5-1,CASSRPSGGNDEQYF,TGCGCCAGCAGCCGCCCTTCGGGAGGTAACGACGAGCAGTACTTC
TRBD1,TRBJ2-4,-,TRBV15,CATSRDEDRWKNIQYF,TGTGCCACCAGCAGAGATGAGGACAGGTGGAAAAACATTCAGTACTTC
TRBD1,TRBJ1-5,-,TRBV2,CASSIPVSGQGVNQPQHF,TGTGCCAGCAGTATTCCTGTCTCAGGACAGGGGGTAAATCAGCCCCAGCATTTT
-,TRBJ2-7,-,TRBV7-8,CASSLARGVTEQYF,TGTGCCAGCAGCTTAGCTCGAGGCGTTACCGAGCAGTACTTC
TRBD2,TRBJ2-5,-,TRBV11-2,CASSFREGFIETQYF,TGTGCCAGCAGCTTTCGGGAGGGCTTTATTGAGACCCAGTACTTC
-,TRBJ1-4,-,TRBV9,CASSVMSGANEKLFF,TGTGCCAGCAGCGTGATGAGTGGAGCTAATGAAAAACTGTTTTTT
TRBD1,TRBJ1-5,-,TRBV19,CASSTQGASQPQHF,TGTGCCAGTAGTACTCAGGGGGCCAGTCAGCCCCAGCATTTT
-,TRBJ2-5,-,TRBV27,CASSLSGLEETQYF,TGTGCCAGCAGTTTATCGGGACTTGAAGAGACCCAGTACTTC
TRBD1,TRBJ2-4,-,TRBV7-2,CASSPKGGQGLAKNIQYF,TGTGCCAGCAGCCCAAAAGGGGGACAGGGGCTAGCCAAAAACATTCAGTACTTC
-,TRBJ2-7,-,TRBV28,CASSFPAGNEQYF,TGTGCCAGCAGTTTCCCCGCAGGTAACGAGCAGTACTTC
TRBD1,TRBJ1-3,-,TRBV27,CASRSTGGPGNTIYF,TGTGCCAGCAGATCCACAGGGGGCCCTGGAAACACCATATATTTT
-,TRBJ2-3,-,TRBV5-1,CASSLDRGMYTQYF,TGCGCCAGCAGCTTGGATAGGGGCATGTATACGCAGTATTTT